The rows below give T cell receptor beta chains drawn from one sample of a study of neoadjuvant nivolumab and ipilimumab in lung cancer. Using immunoSEQ multiplex PCR, the repertoire was profiled, and TCRdb retains in-frame clones only, with some absent. The profile shows some 18,000 clones, 76% of them singletons. The material sequenced was tumor tissue, taken after neoadjuvant nivolumab, alone or with ipilimumab, at or shortly before surgery. The origin of the receptors is an adult with non-small cell lung cancer. CDR3s include the opening cysteine and the closing phenylalanine or tryptophan. D genes are given only for firm matches. Where a row states a size, it is once, few, many or the class of an expanded clone; other rows omit it.

>.|TRBJ2-7|.|TRBV11-2|14
TGTGCCAGCAGCCACTGGGACACCGCCTACGAGCAGTACTTC
CASSHWDTAYEQYF
>.|TRBJ2-6|.|TRBV15|16
TGTGCCACCAGCAGAGATAGAAACTCTGGGGCCAACGTCCTGACTTTC
CATSRDRNSGANVLTF
>.|TRBJ2-1|TRBD1|TRBV5-4|16
TGTGCCAGCAGCCTTCCACCGGGACAGGGTTCTGATGAGCAGTTCTTC
CASSLPPGQGSDEQFF
>few|TRBJ1-2|.|TRBV7-9|14
TGTGCCAGCAGCTTGGACACAGCTAACTATGGCTACACCTTC
CASSLDTANYGYTF
>once|TRBJ2-1|.|TRBV6-1|13
TGTGCCAGCAGTTTGGAGGGGGTTGGCGAGCAGTTCTTC
CASSLEGVGEQFF
>.|TRBJ2-7|TRBD1|TRBV2|14
TGTGCCAGCAGTCTCGACAGGGGGCCCTACGAGCAGTACTTC
CASSLDRGPYEQYF
>.|TRBJ2-5|TRBD2|TRBV30|15
TGTGCCTGGAGTGTACTTTTCGGGAGGGCCGAGACCCAGTACTTC
CAWSVLFGRAETQYF
>once|TRBJ2-2|.|TRBV6-1|15
TGTGCCAGCACCCTCCTGGCGGGGAGCACCGGGGAGCTGTTTTTT
CASTLLAGSTGELFF
>few|TRBJ2-6|.|TRBV27|16
TGTGCCAGCAGTTGGACAGCTGTCTCTGGGGCCAACGTCCTGACTTTC
CASSWTAVSGANVLTF
>.|TRBJ2-7|.|TRBV9|15
TGTGCCAGCAGCCCCGCGTTGGGTTTTAGATACGAGCAGTACTTC
CASSPALGFRYEQYF
>few|TRBJ1-5|.|TRBV18|14
TGTGCCAGCTCACCGGGACGGCAAAATCAGCCCCAGCATTTT
CASSPGRQNQPQHF
>.|TRBJ1-5|TRBD1|TRBV7-9|19
TGTGCCAGCAGCTTAGGAGGGACAGGGGGACCATGGAGCAATCAGCCCCAGCATTTT
CASSLGGTGGPWSNQPQHF
>few|TRBJ1-5|.|TRBV7-8|14
TGTGCCAGCACCCCAGCAGGGGTCGGTCAGCCCCAGCATTTT
CASTPAGVGQPQHF
>.|TRBJ2-1|.|TRBV30|11
TGTGCCTGGAGTGTACGGGATGAGCAGTTCTTC
CAWSVRDEQFF